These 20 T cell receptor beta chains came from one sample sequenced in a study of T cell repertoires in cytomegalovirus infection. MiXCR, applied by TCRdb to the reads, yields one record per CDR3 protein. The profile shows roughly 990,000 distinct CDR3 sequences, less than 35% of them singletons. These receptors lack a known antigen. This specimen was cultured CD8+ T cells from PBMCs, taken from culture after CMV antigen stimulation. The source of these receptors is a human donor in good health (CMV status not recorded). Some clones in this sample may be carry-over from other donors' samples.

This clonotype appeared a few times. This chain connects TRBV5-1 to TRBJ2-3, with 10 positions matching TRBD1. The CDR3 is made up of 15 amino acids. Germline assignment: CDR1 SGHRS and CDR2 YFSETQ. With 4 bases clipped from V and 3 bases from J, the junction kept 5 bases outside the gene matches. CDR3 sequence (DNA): TGCGCCAGCAGCGGAGGACAGGGGGTAACAGATACGCAGTATTTT. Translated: CASSGGQGVTDTQYF.

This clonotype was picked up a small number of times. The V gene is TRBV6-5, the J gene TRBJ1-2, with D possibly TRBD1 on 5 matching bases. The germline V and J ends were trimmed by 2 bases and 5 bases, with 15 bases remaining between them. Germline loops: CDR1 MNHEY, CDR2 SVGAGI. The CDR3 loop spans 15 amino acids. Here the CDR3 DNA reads TGTGCCAGCAGTTACGAGGGGAATGGGATTTATGGCTACACCTTC. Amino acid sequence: CASSYEGNGIYGYTF.

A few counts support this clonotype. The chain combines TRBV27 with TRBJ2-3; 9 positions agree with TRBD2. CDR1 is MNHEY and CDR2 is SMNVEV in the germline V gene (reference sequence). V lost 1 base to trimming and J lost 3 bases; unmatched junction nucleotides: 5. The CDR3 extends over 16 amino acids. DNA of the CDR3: TGTGCCAGCAGTTTATATGCGGGGGGGCGAACAGATACGCAGTATTTT. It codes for CASSLYAGGRTDTQYF.

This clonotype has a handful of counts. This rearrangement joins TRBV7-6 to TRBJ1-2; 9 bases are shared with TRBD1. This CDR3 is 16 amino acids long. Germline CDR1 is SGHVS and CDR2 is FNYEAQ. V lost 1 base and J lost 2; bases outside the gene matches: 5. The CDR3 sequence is CASSLDPTGGNYGYTF. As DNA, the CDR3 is TGTGCCAGCAGCTTAGACCCCACAGGGGGCAACTATGGCTACACCTTC.

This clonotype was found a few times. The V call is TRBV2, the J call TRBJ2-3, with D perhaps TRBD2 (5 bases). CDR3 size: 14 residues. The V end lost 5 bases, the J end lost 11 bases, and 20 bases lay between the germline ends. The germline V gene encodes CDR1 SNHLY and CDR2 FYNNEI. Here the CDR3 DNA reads TGTGCCAGCAGTTCCCCCCAGCGGCCTATGGAGCAGTATTTT. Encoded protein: CASSSPQRPMEQYF.

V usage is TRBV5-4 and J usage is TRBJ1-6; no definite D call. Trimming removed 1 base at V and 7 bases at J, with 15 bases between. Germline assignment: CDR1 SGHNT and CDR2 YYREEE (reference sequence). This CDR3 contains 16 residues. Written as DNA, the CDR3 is TGTGCCAGCAGCTTGAAGCGGGAGTCGGGGAATTCACCCCTCCACTTT. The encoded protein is CASSLKRESGNSPLHF. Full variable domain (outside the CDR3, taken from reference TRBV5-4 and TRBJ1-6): ETGVTQSPTHLIKTRGQQVTLRCSSQSGHNTVSWYQQALGQGPQFIFQYYREEENGRGNFPPRFSGLQFPNYSSELNVNALELDDSALYLCASSLKRESGNSPLHFGNGTRLTVT.

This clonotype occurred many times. For the CDR3, the DNA is TGTGCCAGCAGCCCCGATCCCCCGTACCTCTCCTACAATGAGCAGTTCTTC. Protein sequence: CASSPDPPYLSYNEQFF. The J gene is TRBJ2-1, the V gene TRBV7-6; D not resolved. The germline CDR1 and CDR2 sequences are SGHVS and FNYEAQ. This CDR3 contains 17 residues. V was shortened by 5 bases and J by 0 bases, with 17 bases between the two germline ends.

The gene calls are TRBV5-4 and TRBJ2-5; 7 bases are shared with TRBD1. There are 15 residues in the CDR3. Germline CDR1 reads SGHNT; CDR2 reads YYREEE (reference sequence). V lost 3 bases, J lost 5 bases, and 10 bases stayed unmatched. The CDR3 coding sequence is TGTGCCAGCAGCTCACAGGGGTGGTCGGTGGAGACCCAGTACTTC. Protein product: CASSSQGWSVETQYF.

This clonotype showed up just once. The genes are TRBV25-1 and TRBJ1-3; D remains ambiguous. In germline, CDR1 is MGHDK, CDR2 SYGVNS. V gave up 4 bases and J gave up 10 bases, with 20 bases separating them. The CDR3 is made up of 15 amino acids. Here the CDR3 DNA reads TGTGCCAGCAGTGGACGAAGGTCCCCCCCGAGGACCATATATTTT. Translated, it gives CASSGRRSPPRTIYF.

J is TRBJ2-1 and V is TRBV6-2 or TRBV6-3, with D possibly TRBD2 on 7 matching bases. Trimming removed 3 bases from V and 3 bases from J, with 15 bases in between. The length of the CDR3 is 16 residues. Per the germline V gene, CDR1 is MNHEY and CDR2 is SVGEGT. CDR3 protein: CASSYSGGGHYNEQFF. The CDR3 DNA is TGTGCCAGCAGTTATTCGGGGGGCGGTCACTACAATGAGCAGTTCTTC.

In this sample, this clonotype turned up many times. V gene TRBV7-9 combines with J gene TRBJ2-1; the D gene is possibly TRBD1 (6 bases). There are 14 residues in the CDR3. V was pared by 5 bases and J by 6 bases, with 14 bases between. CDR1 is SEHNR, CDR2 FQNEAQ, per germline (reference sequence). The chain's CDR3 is CASSPPDRRNEQFF. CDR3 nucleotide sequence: TGTGCCAGCAGCCCTCCCGACAGGCGCAATGAGCAGTTCTTC.

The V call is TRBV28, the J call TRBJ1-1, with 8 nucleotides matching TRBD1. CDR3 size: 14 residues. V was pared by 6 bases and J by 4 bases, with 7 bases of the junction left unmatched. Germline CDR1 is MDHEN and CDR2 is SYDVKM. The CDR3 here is CASSTTGASTEAFF. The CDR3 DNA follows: TGTGCCAGCAGCACGACAGGGGCGAGCACTGAAGCTTTCTTT.

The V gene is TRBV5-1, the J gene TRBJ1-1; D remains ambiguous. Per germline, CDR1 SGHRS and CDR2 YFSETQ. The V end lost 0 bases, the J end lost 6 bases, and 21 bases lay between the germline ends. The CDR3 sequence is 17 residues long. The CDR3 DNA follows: TGCGCCAGCAGCTTGGCCCATTTTGGCGGGTATGGGTCTGAAGCTTTCTTT. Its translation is CASSLAHFGGYGSEAFF. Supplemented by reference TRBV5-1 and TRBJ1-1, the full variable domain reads KAGVTQTPRYLIKTRGQQVTLSCSPISGHRSVSWYQQTPGQGLQFLFEYFSETQRNKGNFPGRFSGRQFSNSRSEMNVSTLELGDSALYLCASSLAHFGGYGSEAFFGQGTRLTVV.

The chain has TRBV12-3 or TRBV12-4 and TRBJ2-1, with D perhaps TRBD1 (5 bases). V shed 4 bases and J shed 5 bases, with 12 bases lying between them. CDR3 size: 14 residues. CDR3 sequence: CASSSSGHHNEQFF. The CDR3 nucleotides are TGTGCCAGCAGTTCCTCCGGACACCACAATGAGCAGTTCTTC.

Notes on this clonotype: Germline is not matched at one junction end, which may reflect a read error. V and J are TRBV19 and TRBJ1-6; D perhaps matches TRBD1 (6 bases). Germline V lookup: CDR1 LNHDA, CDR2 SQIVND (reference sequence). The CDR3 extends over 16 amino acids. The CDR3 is CATPSLGGALNSPLNF. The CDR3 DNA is TGTGCTACCCCCTCCCTCGGGGGGGCGCTGAATTCACCCCTCAACTTT.

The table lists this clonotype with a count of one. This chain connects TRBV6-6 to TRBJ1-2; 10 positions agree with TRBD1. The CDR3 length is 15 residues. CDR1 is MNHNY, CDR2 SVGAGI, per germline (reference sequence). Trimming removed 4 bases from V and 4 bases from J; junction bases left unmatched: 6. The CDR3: CASSFGGQGLYGYTF. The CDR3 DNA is TGTGCCAGCAGTTTCGGGGGACAGGGGCTCTATGGCTACACCTTC.

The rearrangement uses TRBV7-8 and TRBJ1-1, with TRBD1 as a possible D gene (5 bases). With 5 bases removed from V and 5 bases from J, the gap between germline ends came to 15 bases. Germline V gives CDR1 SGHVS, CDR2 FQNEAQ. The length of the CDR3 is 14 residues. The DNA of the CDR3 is TGTGCCAGCAGCATATCAGGGTCGGGGACTGAAGCTTTCTTT. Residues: CASSISGSGTEAFF.

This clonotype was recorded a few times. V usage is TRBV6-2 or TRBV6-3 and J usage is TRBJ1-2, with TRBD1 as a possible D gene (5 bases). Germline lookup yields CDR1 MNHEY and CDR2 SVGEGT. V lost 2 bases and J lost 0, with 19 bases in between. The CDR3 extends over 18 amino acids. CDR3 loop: CASSYDLTEETANYGYTF. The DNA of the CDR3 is TGTGCCAGCAGTTACGACCTTACAGAAGAGACAGCTAACTATGGCTACACCTTC.

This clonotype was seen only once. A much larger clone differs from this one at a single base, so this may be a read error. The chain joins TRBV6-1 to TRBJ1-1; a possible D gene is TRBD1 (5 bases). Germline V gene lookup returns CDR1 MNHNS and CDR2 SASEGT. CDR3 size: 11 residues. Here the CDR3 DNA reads TGTGCCAGCGAGGGGTGGACTGAAACTTTCTTT. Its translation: CASEGWTETFF.

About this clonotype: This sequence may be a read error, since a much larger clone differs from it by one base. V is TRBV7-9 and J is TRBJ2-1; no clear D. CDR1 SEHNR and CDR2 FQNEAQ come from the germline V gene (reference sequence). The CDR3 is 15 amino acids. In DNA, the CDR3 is TGTGTCAGCAGCTTAGCAGAGACACGACTCAATGAGCAGTTCTTC. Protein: CVSSLAETRLNEQFF.